This TCR beta chain was profiled in a study of T cell repertoires in cytomegalovirus infection. Study-wide context: CMV infection together with matching HLA type was indicated by public TCR beta signatures.

TCRdb re-called the reads through MiXCR, storing one row per CDR3 protein. In the table there are 750,000 to 950,000 distinct CDR3 sequences, under 35% of which are singletons. To note about this clonotype: The antigen is not known.

The length of the CDR3 is 11 residues. Trimming removed 1 base at V and 8 bases at J, with 6 bases between. The germline CDR1 and CDR2 sequences are LGHDT and YNNKEL (reference sequence). Study-level results: The ex vivo response showed dominance by HLA-C-restricted CMV-specific TCR beta clonotypes. Pooled public TCR beta family frequency picked out CMV carriers with the relevant HLA.

V is TRBV3-1 and J is TRBJ2-7; D ambiguous. The input for sequencing was cultured CD8+ T cells from PBMCs, taken from culture after CMV antigen stimulation. The TCR originated in a human donor in good health (CMV status not recorded). Some clones in this sample may be carry-over from other donors' samples. CDR3 in amino acids: CASSQGVKQYF. CDR3 in DNA: TGTGCCAGCAGCCAAGGTGTGAAGCAGTACTTC.